The 26 T cell receptor beta chains presented below share a single source sample, sequenced in a study of blood T cell repertoires in COVID-19. Sequencing used immunoSEQ multiplex PCR; TCRdb keeps in-frame clones, though not all of them. This repertoire shows some 130,000 clones, more than 70% found once; its top ten account for 1.4%. The sequenced sample was peripheral blood. These receptors came from a man aged 55 to 70 with acute or convalescent COVID-19.

The chain employs TRBV19 and TRBJ2-7; TRBD2 aligns across 11 bases. V gave up 3 bases and J gave up 2 bases; unmatched junction bases: 3. This CDR3 contains 15 residues. Germline lookup yields CDR1 LNHDA and CDR2 SQIVND (reference sequence). DNA of the CDR3: TGTGCCAGTAGTATTGGGGGACTAGCGGCCTACGAGCAGTACTTC. Its translation is CASSIGGLAAYEQYF.

The chain employs TRBV5-8 and TRBJ2-4, with 7 bases lining up with TRBD1. Trimming removed 4 bases from V and 0 bases from J; junction bases left unmatched: 4. The CDR3 is made up of 15 amino acids. CDR1 and CDR2 (germline): SGHTS, YDEGEE. In DNA, the CDR3 is TGTGCCAGCAGCGTTGGGACAGTAGCCAAAAACATTCAGTACTTC. This gives the protein CASSVGTVAKNIQYF.

The V call is TRBV27, the J call TRBJ2-7, with 13 bases fitting TRBD2. The junction had 12 bases not matched to a gene; V was cut back by 4 bases and J by 9 bases. Germline CDR1 is MNHEY and CDR2 is SMNVEV (reference sequence). This CDR3 is built from 16 residues. CDR3 coding DNA: TGTGCCAGCAGTTCGACCGGGACTAGCGGGGTGAAGCGGCAGTACTTC. Residues: CASSSTGTSGVKRQYF.

The chain links TRBV5-4 to TRBJ2-7; maybe TRBD2 (6 bases). Per germline, CDR1 SGHNT and CDR2 YYREEE (reference sequence). V lost 4 bases, J lost 2 bases, and 19 bases lay in between. This CDR3 spans 16 amino acids. The CDR3 here is CASSLRGKGPPYEQYF. CDR3 DNA: TGTGCCAGCAGCCTGCGGGGCAAGGGTCCCCCCTACGAGCAGTACTTC.

The chain uses TRBV6-5 and TRBJ2-1; 8 bases are shared with TRBD2. The CDR3 loop spans 14 amino acids. V trimming: 7 bases; J trimming: 4 bases; junction bases outside the gene matches: 6. The V gene's germline CDR1 is MNHEY and CDR2 SVGAGI. CDR3 residues: CASIWRGVYNEQFF. Here the CDR3 DNA reads TGTGCCAGCATTTGGCGGGGGGTTTACAATGAGCAGTTCTTC.

The chain's CDR3 is CASSGGSGRVTSTDTQYF. The CDR3 nucleotides are TGTGCCAGCAGTGGGGGGAGCGGGAGGGTTACTAGCACAGATACGCAGTATTTT. The chain links TRBV2 to TRBJ2-3; 10 bases agree with TRBD2. This CDR3 comprises 18 residues. Trimming at V came to 4 bases and at J to 0 bases, leaving 10 bases not matched to a gene. From germline, CDR1 is SNHLY and CDR2 FYNNEI.

The V and J genes are TRBV5-1 and TRBJ2-7; TRBD1 is a possible D gene (5 bases). CDR3 length: 15 amino acids. In germline, CDR1 is SGHRS, CDR2 YFSETQ. Trimming took off 2 bases at V and 4 bases at J, with 16 bases between the two ends. The CDR3 sequence: CASSFSPDRSYEQYF. CDR3 DNA: TGCGCCAGCAGCTTTTCCCCCGACAGATCGTACGAGCAGTACTTC.

The rearrangement uses TRBV6-5 and TRBJ2-1, with a possible D match to TRBD1 (6 bases). The CDR3 runs to 12 residues. Per the germline V gene, CDR1 is MNHEY and CDR2 is SVGAGI. The germline V and J ends were trimmed by 8 bases and 4 bases, with 9 bases remaining between them. The chain's CDR3 is CASSGTYNEQFF. The DNA for the CDR3 is TGTGCCAGCTCGGGGACATACAATGAGCAGTTCTTC.

This sequence joins TRBV9 and TRBJ2-5; the D gene is possibly TRBD1 (6 bases). V gave up 0 bases and J gave up 3 bases, with 24 bases separating them. In germline, CDR1 is SGDLS, CDR2 YYNGEE. The CDR3 sequence is 19 residues long. CDR3 nucleotide sequence: TGTGCCAGCAGCGTAGGAACTCGTTGGGGACACTGGGACGAAGAGACCCAGTACTTC. Translated: CASSVGTRWGHWDEETQYF.

The chain combines TRBV7-9 with TRBJ1-1, with TRBD1 as a possible D gene (5 bases). Deletions cut 0 bases from V and 1 base from J, with 6 bases between. The V gene's germline CDR1 is SEHNR and CDR2 FQNEAQ (reference sequence). CDR3 length equals 14 residues. CDR3 DNA: TGTGCCAGCAGCTTAGCGCAGGGGAACACTGAAGCTTTCTTT. Translation: CASSLAQGNTEAFF.

This clone was detected a few times. V usage is TRBV30 and J usage is TRBJ2-2; 14 nucleotides align to TRBD2. Trimming at V came to 8 bases and at J to 4 bases, leaving 15 bases not matched to a gene. The CDR3 length is 18 residues. Germline V lookup: CDR1 GTSNPN, CDR2 SVGIG (reference sequence). Here the CDR3 reads CAADPGLAGVTGTGELFF. CDR3 nucleotide sequence: TGTGCCGCAGATCCGGGACTAGCGGGGGTTACAGGCACCGGGGAGCTGTTTTTT. Looking up the rest from reference TRBV30 and TRBJ2-2 gives the full variable domain: SQTIHQWPATLVQPVGSPLSLECTVEGTSNPNLYWYRQAAGRGLQLLFYSVGIGQISSEVPQNLSASRPQDRQFILSSKKLLLSDSGFYLCAADPGLAGVTGTGELFFGEGSRLTVL.

This CDR3 reads CASMFRQRNTEAFF. In nucleotides, the CDR3 is TGTGCCAGCATGTTTCGACAGAGGAACACTGAAGCTTTCTTT. The rearrangement joins TRBV2 to TRBJ1-1; tentative D call: TRBD1 (5 bases). From germline, CDR1 is SNHLY and CDR2 FYNNEI. This CDR3 is built from 14 residues. Trimming left V 7 bases short and J 1 base short, with 13 bases between.

V and J are TRBV10-3 and TRBJ1-6; weak D call: TRBD1 (6 bases). The V and J ends lost 4 bases and 4 bases respectively, with 8 bases between them. The CDR3 is made up of 14 amino acids. CDR1 ENHRY and CDR2 SYGVKD come from the germline V gene. CDR3 protein: CAISGDRYNSPLHF. CDR3 sequence (DNA): TGTGCCATCAGTGGTGACAGGTATAATTCACCCCTCCACTTT.

The chain links TRBV2 to TRBJ1-4; the match to TRBD1 covers 7 bases. CDR1 is SNHLY and CDR2 is FYNNEI in the germline V gene. Trimming removed 5 bases from V and 7 bases from J; junction bases left unmatched: 16. This CDR3 spans 17 amino acids. Written as DNA, the CDR3 is TGTGCCAGCAGTTCCCGAATCATAGGGGGCCGGGGTGAAAAACTGTTTTTT. Translation: CASSSRIIGGRGEKLFF.

The chain is built from TRBV10-2 and TRBJ1-2, with a weak D call TRBD1 (6 bases). The CDR3 totals 15 residues. V lost 3 bases and J lost 4, with 15 bases in between. Germline loops: CDR1 WSHSY, CDR2 SAAADI. The CDR3 DNA reads TGCGCCAGCAGTGAACCCCTTGAAGGGGGCTATGGCTACACCTTC. This gives the protein CASSEPLEGGYGYTF.

The chain uses TRBV28 and TRBJ1-5; 7 bases line up with TRBD1. With V trimmed by 3 bases and J by 3 bases, 5 bases remained unmatched. Germline CDR1 is MDHEN and CDR2 is SYDVKM. The CDR3 is 15 amino acids. In DNA form, the CDR3 reads TGTGCCAGCAGTTTGGACAGGAAGTTCAATCAGCCCCAGCATTTT. This gives the protein CASSLDRKFNQPQHF.

The genes are TRBV6-5 and TRBJ2-5; tentative D call: TRBD1 (6 bases). The CDR3 has 14 residues. The germline V gene has CDR1 MNHEY and CDR2 SVGAGI. V was trimmed by 7 bases and J by 0 bases, leaving 12 bases between them. This chain's CDR3 is CASIGRGYQETQYF. The CDR3 DNA follows: TGTGCCAGCATTGGAAGGGGGTACCAAGAGACCCAGTACTTC.

The rearrangement joins TRBV9 to TRBJ2-1; TRBD2 agrees at 9 bases. Germline V gene lookup returns CDR1 SGDLS and CDR2 YYNGEE. V was clipped by 2 bases and J by 7 bases; unmatched bases: 4. This CDR3 is built from 14 residues. The CDR3 nucleotides are TGTGCCAGCAGCGTGCAAGCGGGAGGAAATGAGCAGTTCTTC. This codes for CASSVQAGGNEQFF.

The count of this clone is one. The J gene is TRBJ2-2, the V gene TRBV5-1; tentatively, D is TRBD1 (6 bases). Germline CDR1 is SGHRS and CDR2 is YFSETQ. Trimming shortened V by 4 bases and J by 4 bases, and 14 bases separated the two germline ends. The CDR3 consists of 15 residues. The CDR3 spells CASSPTTGLTGELFF. In DNA, the CDR3 is TGCGCCAGCAGCCCCACAACAGGGCTCACCGGGGAGCTGTTTTTT.

This chain connects TRBV7-2 to TRBJ2-1, with 12 bases identical to TRBD2. Trimming took 1 base from V and 8 from J; bases not matched to a gene: 3. The germline V gene encodes CDR1 SGHTA and CDR2 FQGNSA. The CDR3 contains 15 residues. In DNA, the CDR3 is TGTGCCAGCAGCTTAGTGGCTAGCGGGAGGGATGAGCAGTTCTTC. Translated, it gives CASSLVASGRDEQFF. Filled out from reference TRBV7-2 and TRBJ2-1, the complete variable domain reads GAGVSQSPSNKVTEKGKDVELRCDPISGHTALYWYRQSLGQGLEFLIYFQGNSAPDKSGLPSDRFSAERTGGSVSTLTIQRTQQEDSAVYLCASSLVASGRDEQFFGPGTRLTVL.

The V gene is TRBV5-1, the J gene TRBJ1-2, with D unresolved. Germline V CDR1 and CDR2: SGHRS, YFSETQ. Trimming took off 0 bases at V and 0 bases at J, with 9 bases between the two ends. The CDR3 consists of 15 residues. CDR3 sequence (DNA): TGCGCCAGCAGCTTGGAACCGCACACTAACTATGGCTACACCTTC. This sequence encodes CASSLEPHTNYGYTF.

V and J are TRBV7-3 and TRBJ2-1; 10 bases are shared with TRBD2. CDR1 SGHTA and CDR2 FQGTGA come from the germline V gene. The ends lost 5 bases at V and 6 bases at J; junction bases unmatched: 13. CDR3 length equals 17 residues. CDR3 nucleotides: TGTGCCAGCAGCCCATACTGGGTGGGACTAGCGCTCAATGAGCAGTTCTTC. This sequence encodes CASSPYWVGLALNEQFF.

This sequence joins TRBV5-4 and TRBJ1-1; weak D call: TRBD1 (5 bases). V dropped 4 bases and J dropped 0 bases, with 16 bases sitting between them. The CDR3 runs 16 residues. Germline loops: CDR1 SGHNT, CDR2 YYREEE (reference sequence). The CDR3, as DNA: TGTGCCAGCAGCCACGGAGGGGCAGCGATGAACACTGAAGCTTTCTTT. Amino acids: CASSHGGAAMNTEAFF.

The rearrangement links TRBV10-3 to TRBJ1-2; 10 bases are shared with TRBD1. This CDR3 region has 14 residues. Germline loops: CDR1 ENHRY, CDR2 SYGVKD. V shed 7 bases, J shed 11 bases, and the junction held 13 bases outside the gene matches. The CDR3 spells CAIKSPGQGERYTF. Written as DNA, the CDR3 is TGTGCCATCAAGAGTCCCGGACAGGGGGAGCGGTACACCTTC.

The rearrangement uses TRBV4-1 and TRBJ2-5; TRBD1 is a possible D gene (6 bases). The germline V and J ends were trimmed by 5 bases and 0 bases, with 10 bases remaining between them. This CDR3 has 14 amino acids. CDR1 is MGHRA and CDR2 is YSYEKL in the germline V gene. CDR3 bases: TGCGCCAGCAGCAAAGGACAGCACCAAGAGACCCAGTACTTC. Encoded protein: CASSKGQHQETQYF.

This clone appeared a few times. V and J are TRBV7-2 and TRBJ2-3; TRBD1 matches at 9 bases. This CDR3 is 15 amino acids long. J gave up 5 bases and V 3 bases, and 6 bases lay outside the gene matches. Germline CDR1 and CDR2: SGHTA and FQGNSA. Here the CDR3 reads CASSFGQGIEDTQYF. CDR3 DNA sequence: TGTGCCAGCAGCTTCGGACAGGGGATTGAAGATACGCAGTATTTT.